The sample holds a few counts of the clone carrying this TCR beta chain. As yet, its antigen is unknown. This entry comes from a study of T-cell memory formation after mild COVID-19. The study, taken as a whole, reports: What remained unconfirmed was the SARS-CoV-2 specificity of second-wave clones peaking on day 37. CD4+ bias marked clones expanding day 15 to 37, unlike balanced contracting clones. Researchers report contracting CD4+ clones mostly in CM and EM, with CD8+ clones in EMRA.

TCRdb re-derived calls from the 5' RACE reads in MiXCR, one entry per CDR3 protein. The sample includes around 440,000 distinct CDR3 sequences, around a sixth seen only once; the top ten take 12%. The clonotype comes from an adult woman who had mild COVID-19 (a few samples of this study predate the infection). Cell type and time point are not known. The sequencing sample was made of PBMCs or a T cell subset sorted from them (not recorded which).

DNA of the CDR3: TGTGCCAGCAGCTCGCAGGGAGCGGGCAATCAGCCCCAGCATTTT. It specifies CASSSQGAGNQPQHF. The chain joins TRBV7-2 to TRBJ1-5; TRBD1 is a possible D gene (5 bases). V was shortened by 4 bases and J by 2 bases, with 12 bases between the two germline ends. Germline V gene data show CDR1 as SGHTA and CDR2 as FQGNSA. This CDR3 spans 15 amino acids.